This note documents a single T cell receptor beta chain sequence. Assay: immunoSEQ multiplex PCR; the TCRdb copy retains only in-frame clones and omits some. Here the sample spans roughly 640,000 clones, roughly 70% being singletons. The sample originates from a study of shared clonotypes between healthy human individuals. Caucasian adults residing in Nashville, Tennessee made up all the donors. The study separated CD4+ cells into CD45RA+ naive and CD45RA-negative memory subsets. V gave up 11 bases and J gave up 7 bases; unmatched junction bases: 9. From germline, CDR1 is MDHEN and CDR2 SYDVKM. The CDR3 consists of 12 residues.

This TCR was recovered from a woman in her thirties in good health. The chain is built from TRBV28 and TRBJ1-1, with 8 bases identical to TRBD1. The sequencing input was memory CD4+ T cells sorted from blood. Subset specified: CD45RA-negative fraction. The CDR3: CAHGQGEVEAFF. CDR3 DNA sequence: TGTGCCCACGGACAGGGTGAGGTTGAAGCTTTCTTT.